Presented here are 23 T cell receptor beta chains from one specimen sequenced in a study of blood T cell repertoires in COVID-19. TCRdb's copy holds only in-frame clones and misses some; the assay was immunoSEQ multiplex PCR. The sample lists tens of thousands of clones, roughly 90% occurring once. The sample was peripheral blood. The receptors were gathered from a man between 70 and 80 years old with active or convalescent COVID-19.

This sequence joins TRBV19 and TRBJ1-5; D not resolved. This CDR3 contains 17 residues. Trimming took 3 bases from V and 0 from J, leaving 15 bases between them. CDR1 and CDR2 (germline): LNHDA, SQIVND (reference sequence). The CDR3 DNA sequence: TGTGCCAGTAGTATCCACCTTTTAGTAGTTAGCAATCAGCCCCAGCATTTT. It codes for CASSIHLLVVSNQPQHF.

CDR3 protein: CASSTLRGTALGVWEQFF. The CDR3 coding sequence is TGTGCCAGCAGCACCCTCAGGGGTACGGCTCTTGGGGTTTGGGAGCAGTTCTTC. J is TRBJ2-1 and V is TRBV28, with D perhaps TRBD1 (6 bases). Germline lookup yields CDR1 MDHEN and CDR2 SYDVKM. V lost 6 bases and J 10 bases, leaving 31 bases between the germline ends. This CDR3 region has 18 residues.

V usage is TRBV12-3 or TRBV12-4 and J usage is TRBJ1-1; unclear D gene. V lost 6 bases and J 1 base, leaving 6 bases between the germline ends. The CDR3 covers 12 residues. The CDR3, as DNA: TGTGCCAGCAGCACAGCGAACACTGAAGCTTTCTTT. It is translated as CASSTANTEAFF.

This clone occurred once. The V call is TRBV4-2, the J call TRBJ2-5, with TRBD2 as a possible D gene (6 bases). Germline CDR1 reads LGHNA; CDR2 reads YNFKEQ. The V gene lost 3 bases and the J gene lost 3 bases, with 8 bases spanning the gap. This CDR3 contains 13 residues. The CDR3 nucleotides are TGTGCCAGCAGCCAGCGGGACGAAGAGACCCAGTACTTC. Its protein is CASSQRDEETQYF.

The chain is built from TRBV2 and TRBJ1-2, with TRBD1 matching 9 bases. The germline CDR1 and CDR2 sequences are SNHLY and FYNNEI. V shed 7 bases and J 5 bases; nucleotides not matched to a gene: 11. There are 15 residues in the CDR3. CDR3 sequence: CASTIRDRALYGYTF. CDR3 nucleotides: TGTGCCAGCACCATCCGGGACAGGGCGTTGTATGGCTACACCTTC.

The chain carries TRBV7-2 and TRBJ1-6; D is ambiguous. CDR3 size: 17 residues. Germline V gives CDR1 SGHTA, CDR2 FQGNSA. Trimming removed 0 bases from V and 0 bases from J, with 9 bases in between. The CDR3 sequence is CASSLAPTGSYNSPLHF. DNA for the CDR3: TGTGCCAGCAGCTTAGCCCCCACGGGCTCCTATAATTCACCCCTCCACTTT.

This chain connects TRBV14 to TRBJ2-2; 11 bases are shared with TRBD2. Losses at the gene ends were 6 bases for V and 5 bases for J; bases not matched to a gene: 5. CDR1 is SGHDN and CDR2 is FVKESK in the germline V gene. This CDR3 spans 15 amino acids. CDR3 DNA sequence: TGTGCCAGCAGTCCTAGCGGGGGGCGGACCGGGGAGCTGTTTTTT. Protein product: CASSPSGGRTGELFF. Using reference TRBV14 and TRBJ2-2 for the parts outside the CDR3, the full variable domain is EAGVTQFPSHSVIEKGQTVTLRCDPISGHDNLYWYRRVMGKEIKFLLHFVKESKQDESGMPNNRFLAERTGGTYSTLKVQPAELEDSGVYFCASSPSGGRTGELFFGEGSRLTVL.

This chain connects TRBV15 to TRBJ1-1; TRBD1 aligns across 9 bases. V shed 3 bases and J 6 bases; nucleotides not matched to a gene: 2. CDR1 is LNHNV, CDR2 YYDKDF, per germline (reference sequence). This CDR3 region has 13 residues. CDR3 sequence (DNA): TGTGCCACCAGCAGGGACAGGGGTCCTGAAGCTTTCTTT. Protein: CATSRDRGPEAFF.

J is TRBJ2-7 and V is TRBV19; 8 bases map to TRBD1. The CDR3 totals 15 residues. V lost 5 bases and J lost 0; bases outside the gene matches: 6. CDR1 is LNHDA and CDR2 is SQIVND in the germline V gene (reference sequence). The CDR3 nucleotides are TGTGCCAGTAGTGTCACAGGGGGAAGCTCCTACGAGCAGTACTTC. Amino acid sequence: CASSVTGGSSYEQYF.

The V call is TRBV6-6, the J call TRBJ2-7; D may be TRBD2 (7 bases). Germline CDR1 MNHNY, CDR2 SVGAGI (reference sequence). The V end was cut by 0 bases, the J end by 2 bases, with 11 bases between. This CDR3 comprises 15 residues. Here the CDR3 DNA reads TGTGCCAGCAGTTACTCGGCGGGGGCGACCTACGAGCAGTACTTC. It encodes CASSYSAGATYEQYF.

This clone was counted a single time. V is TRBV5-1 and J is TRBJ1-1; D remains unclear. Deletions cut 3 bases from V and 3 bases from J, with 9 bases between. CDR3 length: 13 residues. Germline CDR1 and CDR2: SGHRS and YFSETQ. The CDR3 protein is CASSSHQDTEAFF. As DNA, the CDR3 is TGCGCCAGCAGCTCACACCAGGACACTGAAGCTTTCTTT.

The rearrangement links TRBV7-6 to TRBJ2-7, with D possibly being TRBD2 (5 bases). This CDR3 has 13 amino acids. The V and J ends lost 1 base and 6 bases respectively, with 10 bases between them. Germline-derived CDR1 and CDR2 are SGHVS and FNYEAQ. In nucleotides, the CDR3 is TGTGCCAGCAGCTTAGTCGGGGTTGGCGAGCAGTACTTC. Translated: CASSLVGVGEQYF.

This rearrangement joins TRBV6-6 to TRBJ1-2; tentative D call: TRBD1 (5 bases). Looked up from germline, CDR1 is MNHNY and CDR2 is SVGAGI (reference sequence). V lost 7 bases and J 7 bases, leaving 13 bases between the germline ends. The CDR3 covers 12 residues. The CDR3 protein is CASTPPGGGYTF. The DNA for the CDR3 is TGTGCCAGCACCCCACCCGGGGGTGGCTACACCTTC.

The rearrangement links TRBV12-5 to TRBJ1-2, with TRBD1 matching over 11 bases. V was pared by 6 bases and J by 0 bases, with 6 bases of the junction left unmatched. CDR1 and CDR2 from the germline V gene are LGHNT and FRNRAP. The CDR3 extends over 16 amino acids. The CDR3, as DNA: TGTGCTAGTGGCAGGACAGGGGGCGCCGCTAACTATGGCTACACCTTC. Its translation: CASGRTGGAANYGYTF.

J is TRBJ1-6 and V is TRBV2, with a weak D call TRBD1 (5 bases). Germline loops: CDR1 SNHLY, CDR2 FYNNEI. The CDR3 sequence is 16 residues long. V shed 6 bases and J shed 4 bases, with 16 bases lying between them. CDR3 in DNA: TGTGCCAGCAGCTCCCGCGGGGGTGCTTATAATTCACCCCTCCACTTT. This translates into CASSSRGGAYNSPLHF.

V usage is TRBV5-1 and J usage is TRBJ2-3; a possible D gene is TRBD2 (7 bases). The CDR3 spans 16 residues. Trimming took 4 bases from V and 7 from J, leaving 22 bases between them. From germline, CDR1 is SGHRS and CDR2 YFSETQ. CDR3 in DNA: TGCGCCAGCAGCCCCCCTCGACGGGGGGCCGAAAATACGCAGTATTTT. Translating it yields CASSPPRRGAENTQYF.

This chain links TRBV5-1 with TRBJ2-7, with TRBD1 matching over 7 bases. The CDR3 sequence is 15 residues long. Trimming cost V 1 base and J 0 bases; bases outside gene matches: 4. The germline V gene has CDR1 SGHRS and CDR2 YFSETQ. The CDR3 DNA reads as TGCGCCAGCAGCTTGTACACAGGGGACTCCTACGAGCAGTACTTC. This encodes CASSLYTGDSYEQYF.

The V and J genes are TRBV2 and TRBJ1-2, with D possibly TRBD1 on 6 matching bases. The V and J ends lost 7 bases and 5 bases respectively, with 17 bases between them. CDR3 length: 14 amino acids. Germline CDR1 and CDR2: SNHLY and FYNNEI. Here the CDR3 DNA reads TGTGCCAGCACAGTTGAGGGGGTCGGGTATGGCTACACCTTC. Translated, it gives CASTVEGVGYGYTF.

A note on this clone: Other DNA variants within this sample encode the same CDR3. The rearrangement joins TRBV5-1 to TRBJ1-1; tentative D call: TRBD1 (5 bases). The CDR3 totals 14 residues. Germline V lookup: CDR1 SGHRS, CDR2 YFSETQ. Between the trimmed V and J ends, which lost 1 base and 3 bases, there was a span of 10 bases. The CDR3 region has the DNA TGCGCCAGCAGCTTGAGGACGGGGGACACTGAAGCTTTCTTT. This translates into CASSLRTGDTEAFF. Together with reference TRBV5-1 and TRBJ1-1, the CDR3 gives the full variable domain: KAGVTQTPRYLIKTRGQQVTLSCSPISGHRSVSWYQQTPGQGLQFLFEYFSETQRNKGNFPGRFSGRQFSNSRSEMNVSTLELGDSALYLCASSLRTGDTEAFFGQGTRLTVV.

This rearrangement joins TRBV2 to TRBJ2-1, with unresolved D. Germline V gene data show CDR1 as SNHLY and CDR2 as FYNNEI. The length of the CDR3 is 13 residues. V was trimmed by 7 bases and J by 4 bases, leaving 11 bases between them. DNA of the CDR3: TGTGCCAGCATTTCGGTCGATTACAATGAGCAGTTCTTC. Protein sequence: CASISVDYNEQFF.

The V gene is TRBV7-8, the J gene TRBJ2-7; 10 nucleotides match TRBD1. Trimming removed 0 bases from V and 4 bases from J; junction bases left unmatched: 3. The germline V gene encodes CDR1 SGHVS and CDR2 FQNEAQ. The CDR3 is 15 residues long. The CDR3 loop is CASSLAGTGVYEQYF. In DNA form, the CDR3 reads TGTGCCAGCAGCTTAGCTGGGACAGGGGTTTACGAGCAGTACTTC.

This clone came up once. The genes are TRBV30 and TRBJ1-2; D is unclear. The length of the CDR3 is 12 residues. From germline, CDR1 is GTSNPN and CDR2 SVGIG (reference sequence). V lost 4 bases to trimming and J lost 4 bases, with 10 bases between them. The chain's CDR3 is CAWTRRPYGYTF. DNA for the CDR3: TGTGCCTGGACGAGGCGGCCCTATGGCTACACCTTC.

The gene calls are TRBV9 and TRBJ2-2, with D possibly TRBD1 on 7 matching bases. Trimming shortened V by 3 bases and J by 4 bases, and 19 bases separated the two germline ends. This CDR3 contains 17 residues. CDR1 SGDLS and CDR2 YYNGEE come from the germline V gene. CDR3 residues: CASSDRRGRIATGELFF. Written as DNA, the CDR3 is TGTGCCAGCAGCGACCGCAGGGGGAGGATTGCCACCGGGGAGCTGTTTTTT.